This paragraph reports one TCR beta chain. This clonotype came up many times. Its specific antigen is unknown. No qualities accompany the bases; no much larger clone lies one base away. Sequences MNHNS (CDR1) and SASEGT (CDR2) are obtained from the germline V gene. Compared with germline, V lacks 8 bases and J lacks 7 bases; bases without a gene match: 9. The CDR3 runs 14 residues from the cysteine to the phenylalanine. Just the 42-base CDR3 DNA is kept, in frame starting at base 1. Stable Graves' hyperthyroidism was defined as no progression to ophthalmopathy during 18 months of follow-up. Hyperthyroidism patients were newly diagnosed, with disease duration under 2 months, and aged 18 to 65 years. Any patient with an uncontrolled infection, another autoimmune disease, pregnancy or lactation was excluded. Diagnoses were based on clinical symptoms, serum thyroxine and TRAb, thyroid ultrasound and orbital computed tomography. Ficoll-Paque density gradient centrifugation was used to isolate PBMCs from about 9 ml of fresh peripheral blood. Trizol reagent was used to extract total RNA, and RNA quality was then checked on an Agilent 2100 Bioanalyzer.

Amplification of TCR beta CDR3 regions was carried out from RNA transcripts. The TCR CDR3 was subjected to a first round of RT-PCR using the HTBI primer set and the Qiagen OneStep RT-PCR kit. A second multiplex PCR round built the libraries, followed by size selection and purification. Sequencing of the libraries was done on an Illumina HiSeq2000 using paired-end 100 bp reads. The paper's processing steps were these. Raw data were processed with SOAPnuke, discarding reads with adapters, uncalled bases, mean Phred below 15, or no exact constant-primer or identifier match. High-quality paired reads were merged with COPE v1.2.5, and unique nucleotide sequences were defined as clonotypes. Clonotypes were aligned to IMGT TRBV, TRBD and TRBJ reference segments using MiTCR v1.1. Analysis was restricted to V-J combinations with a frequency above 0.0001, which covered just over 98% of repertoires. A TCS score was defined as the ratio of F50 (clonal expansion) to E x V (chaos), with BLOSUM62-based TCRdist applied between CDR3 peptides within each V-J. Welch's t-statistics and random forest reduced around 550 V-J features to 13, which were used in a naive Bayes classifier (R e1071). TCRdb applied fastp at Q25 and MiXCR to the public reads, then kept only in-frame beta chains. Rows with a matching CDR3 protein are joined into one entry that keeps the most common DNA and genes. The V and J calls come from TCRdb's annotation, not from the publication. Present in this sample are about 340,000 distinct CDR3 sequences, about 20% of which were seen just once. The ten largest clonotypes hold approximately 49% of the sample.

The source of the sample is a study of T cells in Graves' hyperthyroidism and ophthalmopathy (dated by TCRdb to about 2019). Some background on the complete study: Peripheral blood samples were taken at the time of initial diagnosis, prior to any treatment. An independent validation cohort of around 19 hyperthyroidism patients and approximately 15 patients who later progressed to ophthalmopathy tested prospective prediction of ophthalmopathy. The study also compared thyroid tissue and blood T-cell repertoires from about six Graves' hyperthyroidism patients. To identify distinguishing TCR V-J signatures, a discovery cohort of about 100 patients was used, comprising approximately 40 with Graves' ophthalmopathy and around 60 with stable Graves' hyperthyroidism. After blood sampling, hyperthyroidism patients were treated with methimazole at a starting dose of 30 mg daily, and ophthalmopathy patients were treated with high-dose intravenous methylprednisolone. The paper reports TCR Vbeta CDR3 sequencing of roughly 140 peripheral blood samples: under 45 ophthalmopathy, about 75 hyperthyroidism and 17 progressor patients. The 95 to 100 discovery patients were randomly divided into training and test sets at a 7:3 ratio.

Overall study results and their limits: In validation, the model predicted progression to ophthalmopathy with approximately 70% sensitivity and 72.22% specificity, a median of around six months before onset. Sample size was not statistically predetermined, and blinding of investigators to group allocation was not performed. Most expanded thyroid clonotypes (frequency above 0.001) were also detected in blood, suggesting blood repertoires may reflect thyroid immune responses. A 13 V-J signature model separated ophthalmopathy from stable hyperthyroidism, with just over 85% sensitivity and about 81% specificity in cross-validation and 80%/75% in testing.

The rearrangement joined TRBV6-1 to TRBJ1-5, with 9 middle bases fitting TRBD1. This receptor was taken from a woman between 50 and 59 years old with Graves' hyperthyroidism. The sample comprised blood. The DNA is TGTGCCAGCGGAGGGACAGGGTGGTACCAGCCCCAGCATTTT. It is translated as CASGGTGWYQPQHF.